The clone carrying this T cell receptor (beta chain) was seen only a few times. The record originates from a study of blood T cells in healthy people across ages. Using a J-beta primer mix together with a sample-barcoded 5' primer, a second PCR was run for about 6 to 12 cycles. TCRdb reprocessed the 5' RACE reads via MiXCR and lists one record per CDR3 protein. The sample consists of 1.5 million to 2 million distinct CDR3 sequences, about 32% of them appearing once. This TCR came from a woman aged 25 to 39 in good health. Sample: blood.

The CDR3 DNA reads TGTGCCACCAGCCGCGGCAGGGGTAATGAGCAGTTCTTC. As protein: CATSRGRGNEQFF. J is TRBJ2-1 and V is TRBV15; tentatively, D is TRBD1 (6 bases). The V end was cut by 5 bases, the J end by 7 bases, with 12 bases between. In germline, CDR1 is LNHNV, CDR2 YYDKDF (reference sequence). The CDR3 is made up of 13 amino acids.